The source of this T cell receptor (delta chain) is a study of Vδ1+ human thymocytes. This clone was picked up a small number of times. The antigen is unknown. Sorted Vdelta1+ thymocytes were about 96% to 99.6% pure. Findings of the study overall: Thymic TRG and TRD repertoires appeared highly polyclonal, with Gaussian CDR3 length distributions. Unlike peripheral blood Vdelta1+ controls, thymic delta-chain sequences included about 20% Vdelta2 and few Vdelta3.

This CDR3 has 20 residues. Looked up from germline, CDR1 is TSWWSYY and CDR2 is QGS. V lost 4 bases to trimming and J lost 0 bases; unmatched junction nucleotides: 20. RNA was extracted from the cells and then reverse transcribed. CDR3 amplicons came from multiplex PCR with pooled V-gene forward and constant-region reverse primers. TCRdb reprocessed the multiplex PCR reads using CATT. The data contain over 65,000 delta-chain clones, more than 30% of them singletons. This receptor was identified in a boy under three years old who had congenital heart surgery. The V gene is TRDV1, the J gene TRDJ1; TRDD3 aligns across 7 bases. Input material: Vdelta1+ gamma-delta thymocytes from the thymus. Subset denoted: FACS-sorted CD3+ TCRalphabeta- TCRVdelta1+ TCRVdelta2- thymocytes. The CDR3 bases are TGTGCTCTTGGGGTCAGGTTGCTGGGGATAAGGCCCCACCACACCGATAAACTCATCTTT. Protein product: CALGVRLLGIRPHHTDKLIF.